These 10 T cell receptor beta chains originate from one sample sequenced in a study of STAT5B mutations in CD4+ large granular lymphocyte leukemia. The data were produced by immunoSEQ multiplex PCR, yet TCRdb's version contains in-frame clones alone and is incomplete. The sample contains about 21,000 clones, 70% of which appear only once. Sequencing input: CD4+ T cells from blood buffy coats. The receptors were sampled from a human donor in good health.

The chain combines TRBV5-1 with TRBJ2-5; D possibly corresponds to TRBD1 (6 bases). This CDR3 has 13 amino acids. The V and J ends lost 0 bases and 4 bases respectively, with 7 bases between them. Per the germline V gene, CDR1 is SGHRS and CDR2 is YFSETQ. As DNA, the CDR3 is TGCGCCAGCAGCTTGGGGACAGTAGAGACCCAGTACTTC. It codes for CASSLGTVETQYF.

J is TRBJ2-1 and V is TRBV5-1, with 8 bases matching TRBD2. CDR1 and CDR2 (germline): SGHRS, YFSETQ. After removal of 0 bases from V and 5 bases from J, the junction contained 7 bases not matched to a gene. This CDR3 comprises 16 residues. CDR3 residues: CASSLAVAGSDNEQFF. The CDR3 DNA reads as TGCGCCAGCAGCTTGGCCGTAGCGGGGTCAGACAATGAGCAGTTCTTC.

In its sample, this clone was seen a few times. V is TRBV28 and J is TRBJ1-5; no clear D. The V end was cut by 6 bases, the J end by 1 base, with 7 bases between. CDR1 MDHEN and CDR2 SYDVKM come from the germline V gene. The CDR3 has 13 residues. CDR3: CASSLWSNQPQHF. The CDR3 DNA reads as TGTGCCAGCAGCCTCTGGAGCAATCAGCCCCAGCATTTT.

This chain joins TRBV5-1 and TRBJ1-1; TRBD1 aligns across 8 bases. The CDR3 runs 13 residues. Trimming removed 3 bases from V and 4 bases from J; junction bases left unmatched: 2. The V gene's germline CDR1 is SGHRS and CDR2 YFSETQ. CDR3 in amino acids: CASSSDRATEAFF. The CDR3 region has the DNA TGCGCCAGCAGCTCGGACAGGGCCACTGAAGCTTTCTTT.

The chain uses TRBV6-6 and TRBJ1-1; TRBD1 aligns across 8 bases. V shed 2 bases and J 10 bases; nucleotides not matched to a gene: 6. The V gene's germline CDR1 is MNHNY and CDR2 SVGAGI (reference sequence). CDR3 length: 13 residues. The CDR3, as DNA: TGTGCCAGCAGTTACCCGGACAGGGATCGAGCTTTCTTT. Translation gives CASSYPDRDRAFF.

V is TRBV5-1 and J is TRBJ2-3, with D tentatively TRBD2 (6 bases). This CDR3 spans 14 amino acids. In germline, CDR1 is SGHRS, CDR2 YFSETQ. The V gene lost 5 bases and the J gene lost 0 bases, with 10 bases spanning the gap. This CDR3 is CASSLAVSTDTQYF. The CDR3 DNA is TGCGCCAGCAGTTTAGCGGTGAGCACAGATACGCAGTATTTT.

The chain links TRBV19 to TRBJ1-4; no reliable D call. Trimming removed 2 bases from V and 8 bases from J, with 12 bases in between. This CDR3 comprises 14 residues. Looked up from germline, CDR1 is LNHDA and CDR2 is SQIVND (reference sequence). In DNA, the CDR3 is TGTGCCAGTAGTATATCCCCCTCTAGCGAAAAACTGTTTTTT. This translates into CASSISPSSEKLFF.

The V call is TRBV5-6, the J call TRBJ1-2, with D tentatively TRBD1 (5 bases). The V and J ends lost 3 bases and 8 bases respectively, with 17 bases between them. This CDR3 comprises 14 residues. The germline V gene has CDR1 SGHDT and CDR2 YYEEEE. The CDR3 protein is CASSSIQVTRGYTF. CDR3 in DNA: TGTGCCAGCAGCTCCATACAGGTAACGCGCGGCTACACCTTC.

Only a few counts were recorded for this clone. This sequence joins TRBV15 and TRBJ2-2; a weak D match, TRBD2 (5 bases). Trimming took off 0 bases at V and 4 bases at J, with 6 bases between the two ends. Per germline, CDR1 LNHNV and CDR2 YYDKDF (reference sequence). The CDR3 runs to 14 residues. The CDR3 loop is CATSRDGGTGELFF. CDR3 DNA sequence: TGTGCCACCAGCAGAGATGGAGGCACCGGGGAGCTGTTTTTT.

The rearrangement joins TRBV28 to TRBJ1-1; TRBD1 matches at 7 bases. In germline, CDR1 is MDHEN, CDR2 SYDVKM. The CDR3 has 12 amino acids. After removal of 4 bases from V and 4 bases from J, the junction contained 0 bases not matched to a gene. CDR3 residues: CASSSGGTEAFF. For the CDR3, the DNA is TGTGCCAGCAGTTCAGGGGGCACTGAAGCTTTCTTT.